These 21 T cell receptor beta chains originate from one sample sequenced in a study of beta chain features in type 1 diabetes. Study outcomes and limitations: When Type 1 diabetes patients were examined, their TCRB CDR3s proved moderately but significantly shorter in all four CD4+ subsets.

All of the isolated RNA was reverse transcribed, so expressed TCRB transcripts were sequenced. Sequenced by immunoSEQ multiplex PCR; TCRdb stores in-frame clones only, minus some. The data contain about 660,000 clones, over 12% of them singletons. Their antigens are not known. Sequenced input: naive CD4+ T cells from blood. These receptors were collected from a man between 18 and 35 years old with type 1 diabetes.

About this clone: Other DNA sequences within the sample encode an identical CDR3. The chain carries TRBV20-1 and TRBJ1-5; D unresolved. The CDR3 has 11 amino acids. CDR1 and CDR2 (germline): DFQATT, SNEGSKA (reference sequence). The V end lost 1 base, the J end lost 3 bases, and 1 base lay between the germline ends. The chain's CDR3 is CSARANQPQHF. DNA of the CDR3: TGCAGTGCTAGAGCCAATCAGCCCCAGCATTTT.

V and J are TRBV30 and TRBJ1-1; D is ambiguous. V was trimmed by 5 bases and J by 4 bases, leaving 14 bases between them. Looked up from germline, CDR1 is GTSNPN and CDR2 is SVGIG (reference sequence). The CDR3 covers 13 residues. CDR3 nucleotides: TGTGCCTGGGACGCTGCGGTGGGCACTGAAGCTTTCTTT. Protein product: CAWDAAVGTEAFF.

This clone was detected a few times. V is TRBV4-1 and J is TRBJ2-1; D call uncertain. The length of the CDR3 is 14 residues. V was pared by 1 base and J by 6 bases, with 10 bases between. The V gene's germline CDR1 is MGHRA and CDR2 YSYEKL. In nucleotides, the CDR3 is TGCGCCAGCAGCCAAGGGTCTACGCCCAATGAGCAGTTCTTC. Translation: CASSQGSTPNEQFF.

With respect to this clone: Mismatch with germline at one junction end may stem from a read error. The chain is built from TRBV5-1 and TRBJ2-1; possibly TRBD1 or TRBD2 for D (5 bases each). The V gene's germline CDR1 is SGHRS and CDR2 YFSETQ. CDR3 length equals 11 residues. Here the CDR3 DNA reads TGCGCCAGCAGCGGGGGAAGTTCCAAGCTCTTC. It yields the protein CASSGGSSKLF.

In its sample, this clone was seen a few times. The V call is TRBV10-1, the J call TRBJ2-1; tentatively, D is TRBD1 or TRBD2 (5 bases each). The CDR3 sequence is 14 residues long. V lost 2 bases to trimming and J lost 8 bases, with 13 bases between them. CDR1 and CDR2 from the germline V gene are WNHNN and SYGVQD (reference sequence). The CDR3 loop is CASSEGTFGHEQFF. For the CDR3, the DNA is TGCGCCAGCAGTGAGGGGACCTTTGGTCATGAGCAGTTCTTC.

The chain recombines TRBV4-1 with TRBJ2-5, with a tentative D call TRBD2 (6 bases). With 1 base removed from V and 1 base from J, the gap between germline ends came to 13 bases. Germline CDR1 is MGHRA and CDR2 is YSYEKL. The CDR3 is 16 amino acids. The CDR3 loop reads CASSQAGDAFQETQYF. The DNA of the CDR3 is TGCGCCAGCAGCCAAGCGGGGGACGCCTTCCAAGAGACCCAGTACTTC.

This clone was recorded a few times. The J gene is TRBJ2-7, the V gene TRBV25-1; 7 bases line up with TRBD1. Germline values: CDR1 MGHDK, CDR2 SYGVNS. The CDR3 length is 15 residues. The V gene end was trimmed by 5 bases and the J gene end by 0 bases; junction bases not matched to a gene: 7. This chain's CDR3 is CASSRVGDSSYEQYF. DNA for the CDR3: TGTGCCAGCAGTCGAGTCGGGGACAGCTCCTACGAGCAGTACTTC.

This clone was seen a few times. This chain connects TRBV29-1 to TRBJ1-2, with D perhaps matching TRBD1 (5 bases). Trimming took 4 bases from V and 3 from J, leaving 6 bases between them. In germline, CDR1 is SQVTM, CDR2 ANQGSEA. The CDR3 is made up of 11 amino acids. Here the CDR3 reads CSVVQDYGYTF. In DNA, the CDR3 is TGCAGCGTTGTACAGGACTATGGCTACACCTTC.

The genes are TRBV7-3 and TRBJ2-3; tentative D call: TRBD2 (5 bases). Germline V gene sequence: CDR1 SGHTA, CDR2 FQGTGA. This CDR3 is built from 14 residues. V was shortened by 5 bases and J by 6 bases, with 15 bases between the two germline ends. CDR3: CASSPQAGVDTQYF. DNA for the CDR3: TGTGCCAGCAGCCCCCAAGCCGGGGTTGATACGCAGTATTTT.

The table lists this clone with a few counts. V and J are TRBV7-3 and TRBJ2-7; D is unresolved. The CDR3 totals 14 residues. Germline CDR1 is SGHTA and CDR2 is FQGTGA. V was cut by 2 bases and J by 2 bases, with 10 bases left in between. The CDR3 loop reads CASSLGGSPYEQYF. The CDR3 bases are TGTGCCAGCAGCTTAGGCGGCAGCCCCTACGAGCAGTACTTC.

This clone was recorded a few times. This chain links TRBV6-5 with TRBJ2-3; D perhaps matches TRBD1 (6 bases). V was pared by 7 bases and J by 4 bases, with 12 bases between. The CDR3 totals 13 residues. Germline V gives CDR1 MNHEY, CDR2 SVGAGI. The CDR3 coding sequence is TGTGCCAGCACAGACAGGACCGCAGATACGCAGTATTTT. It specifies CASTDRTADTQYF.

This rearrangement joins TRBV28 to TRBJ1-1; the match to TRBD1 covers 7 bases. After removal of 10 bases from V and 10 bases from J, the junction contained 12 bases not matched to a gene. Germline V gene sequence: CDR1 MDHEN, CDR2 SYDVKM. The CDR3 length is 12 residues. In nucleotides, the CDR3 is TGTGCCACCTCAGACAGGGTAAGGGGAGCTTTCTTT. Amino acids: CATSDRVRGAFF. Complete variable domain (other parts from reference TRBV28 and TRBJ1-1): DVKVTQSSRYLVKRTGEKVFLECVQDMDHENMFWYRQDPGLGLRLIYFSYDVKMKEKGDIPEGYSVSREKKERFSLILESASTNQTSMYLCATSDRVRGAFFGQGTRLTVV.

This clone was observed a few times. Other DNA sequences in this specimen translate into the identical CDR3. The chain uses TRBV2 and TRBJ1-1; D unclear. The V end lost 1 base, the J end lost 1 base, and 1 base lay between the germline ends. Germline values: CDR1 SNHLY, CDR2 FYNNEI. The CDR3 is 12 amino acids. CDR3: CASSEENTEAFF. In DNA, the CDR3 is TGTGCCAGCAGTGAAGAGAACACTGAAGCTTTCTTT.

This clone was seen only a few times. The CDR3 sequence is CASSLAGTVYGYTF. DNA for the CDR3: TGTGCCAGCAGCTTAGCCGGGACAGTCTATGGCTACACCTTC. The chain links TRBV7-9 to TRBJ1-2; the match to TRBD1 covers 7 bases. Germline V gene data show CDR1 as SEHNR and CDR2 as FQNEAQ (reference sequence). V dropped 0 bases and J dropped 4; count of bases not matched to a gene: 2. The CDR3 length is 14 residues. Full variable domain (rest looked up from reference TRBV7-9 and TRBJ1-2): DTGVSQNPRHKITKRGQNVTFRCDPISEHNRLYWYRQTLGQGPEFLTYFQNEAQLEKSRLLSDRFSAERPKGSFSTLEIQRTEQGDSAMYLCASSLAGTVYGYTFGSGTRLTVV.

There are a few counts of this clone. The chain combines TRBV5-6 with TRBJ2-1; no clear D gene. CDR3 size: 14 residues. From germline, CDR1 is SGHDT and CDR2 YYEEEE. V shed 0 bases and J shed 5 bases, with 9 bases lying between them. CDR3 in DNA: TGTGCCAGCAGCTTGGTGTTTTCCGACAATGAGCAGTTCTTC. Protein product: CASSLVFSDNEQFF.

A few counts support this clone. This sequence joins TRBV20-1 and TRBJ2-2; perhaps TRBD1 as D (6 bases). CDR1 is DFQATT, CDR2 SNEGSKA, per germline (reference sequence). The CDR3 is 11 residues long. V was trimmed by 4 bases and J by 8 bases, leaving 8 bases between them. CDR3 in DNA: TGCAGTGCTAACAGGGTTGGGGAGCTGTTTTTT. Its translation: CSANRVGELFF.

The chain combines TRBV25-1 with TRBJ1-5; D is unresolved. The CDR3 is 14 residues long. Germline assignment: CDR1 MGHDK and CDR2 SYGVNS. V shed 3 bases and J shed 9 bases, with 15 bases lying between them. The CDR3 protein is CASSDDQGGLPQHF. The CDR3 DNA follows: TGTGCCAGCAGTGACGACCAAGGCGGACTGCCCCAGCATTTT.

This clone occurred a few times. The chain carries TRBV6-6 and TRBJ2-3; D is ambiguous. Per germline, CDR1 MNHNY and CDR2 SVGAGI (reference sequence). Trimming removed 11 bases at V and 4 bases at J, with 13 bases between. This CDR3 has 12 amino acids. The CDR3: CAGSGRPDTQYF. CDR3 nucleotides: TGTGCCGGTTCCGGCAGGCCAGATACGCAGTATTTT.

This chain joins TRBV4-1 and TRBJ2-5; D might be TRBD2 (5 bases). The CDR3 runs to 16 residues. CDR1 and CDR2 (germline): MGHRA, YSYEKL. Trimming took 0 bases from V and 0 from J, leaving 11 bases between them. This CDR3 reads CASSQEGLPYQETQYF. The DNA of the CDR3 is TGCGCCAGCAGCCAAGAAGGACTCCCGTACCAAGAGACCCAGTACTTC.

The genes are TRBV25-1 and TRBJ1-2; 8 nucleotides agree with TRBD1. This CDR3 has 15 amino acids. J gave up 3 bases and V 2 bases, and 5 bases lay outside the gene matches. The germline gives CDR1 MGHDK, CDR2 SYGVNS. The CDR3 nucleotides read TGTGCCAGCAGTGAAAGGACAGGGATGTACTATGGCTACACCTTC. This gives the protein CASSERTGMYYGYTF.

CDR3 bases: TGTGCCAGCAGTTACGGGGAAGGTGGGGTTTCGTACTTC. This codes for CASSYGEGGVSYF. This chain connects TRBV6-6 to TRBJ2-4; D ambiguous. The CDR3 totals 13 residues. Germline values: CDR1 MNHNY, CDR2 SVGAGI (reference sequence). V was pared by 2 bases and J by 15 bases, with 17 bases between.